Listed below are T cell receptor beta chains from one sample, sequenced in a study of spatial heterogeneity in lung cancer. Each CDR3 protein is one row after TCRdb ran MiXCR on the 5' RACE reads. The sample shows around 23,000 distinct CDR3 sequences, 5% to 7% of them seen only once. This specimen was lung tumor tissue, taken at surgery. These receptors originate from a male donor with early-stage non-small cell lung cancer. Both conserved end residues are part of each CDR3. Each record gives: J gene, V gene, D gene, clone size, CDR3 DNA, CDR3 protein. A D gene is named only where the DNA matches it firmly. Clone size is shown for a subset of rows, as once, few, many or a class of expanded clone.

j_call: TRBJ2-7
v_call: TRBV7-2
d_call: -
clone_size: -
cdr3_nt: TGTGCCAGCAGCTCCTACCACGAGCAGTACTTC
cdr3_aa: CASSSYHEQYF

j_call: TRBJ1-1
v_call: TRBV28
d_call: -
clone_size: few
cdr3_nt: TGTGCCAGCACGGGGGGGGGCGCGTACACTGAAGCTTTCTTT
cdr3_aa: CASTGGGAYTEAFF

j_call: TRBJ2-1
v_call: TRBV6-1
d_call: -
clone_size: few
cdr3_nt: TGTGCCAGCAGTGAAAACAATTTGGGCCATGAGCAGTTCTTC
cdr3_aa: CASSENNLGHEQFF

j_call: TRBJ1-5
v_call: TRBV7-9
d_call: -
clone_size: many
cdr3_nt: TGTGCCAGCAGCTTAGGTCAGAACAATCAGCCCCAGCATTTT
cdr3_aa: CASSLGQNNQPQHF

j_call: TRBJ1-6
v_call: TRBV19
d_call: TRBD1
clone_size: many
cdr3_nt: TGTGCCTCAGACAGGGGGCTGAATTCACCCCTCCACTTT
cdr3_aa: CASDRGLNSPLHF

j_call: TRBJ1-3
v_call: TRBV25-1
d_call: -
clone_size: -
cdr3_nt: TGTGCCAGCAGTCAACAGGGATCTGGAAACACCATATATTTT
cdr3_aa: CASSQQGSGNTIYF

j_call: TRBJ2-2
v_call: TRBV12-3/TRBV12-4
d_call: -
clone_size: medium-sized
cdr3_nt: TGTGCCAGCAGTTTATGGGGGGAGCTGTTTTTT
cdr3_aa: CASSLWGELFF

j_call: TRBJ1-2
v_call: TRBV6-1
d_call: TRBD1
clone_size: many
cdr3_nt: TGTGCCAGCAAGACAACGGACAGGGCTCTTGGCTATGGCTACACCTTC
cdr3_aa: CASKTTDRALGYGYTF

j_call: TRBJ2-1
v_call: TRBV4-2
d_call: -
clone_size: -
cdr3_nt: TGTGCCAGCAGCCAAGAAGACTCAGCCAACGAGCAGTTCTTC
cdr3_aa: CASSQEDSANEQFF

j_call: TRBJ2-7
v_call: TRBV5-1
d_call: TRBD2
clone_size: many
cdr3_nt: TGCGCCAGCAGCTTAGCTACTAGCGGGGGCCCCTACGAGCAGTACTTC
cdr3_aa: CASSLATSGGPYEQYF

j_call: TRBJ1-4
v_call: TRBV6-6
d_call: -
clone_size: many
cdr3_nt: TGTGCCAGCAGTTACGCCGACAGGCCCCCCCGGGGGGAAAAACTGTTTTTT
cdr3_aa: CASSYADRPPRGEKLFF

j_call: TRBJ1-6
v_call: TRBV6-6
d_call: -
clone_size: few
cdr3_nt: TGTGCCAGCATTCTCCAGGGAGGAAATTCACCCCTCCACTTT
cdr3_aa: CASILQGGNSPLHF

j_call: TRBJ1-2
v_call: TRBV12-3/TRBV12-4
d_call: -
clone_size: many
cdr3_nt: TGTGCCAGCAGTTCGACACGCTATGGCTACACCTTC
cdr3_aa: CASSSTRYGYTF

j_call: TRBJ2-2
v_call: TRBV6-2/TRBV6-3
d_call: -
clone_size: -
cdr3_nt: TGTGCCAGCACCCAGAGAGGGCTTCTAGGCGGGGAGCTGTTTTTT
cdr3_aa: CASTQRGLLGGELFF

j_call: TRBJ2-3
v_call: TRBV29-1
d_call: TRBD2
clone_size: many
cdr3_nt: TGCAGCGTTGGGAGACTAGCCCGACTAAATAATACGCAGTATTTT
cdr3_aa: CSVGRLARLNNTQYF

j_call: TRBJ2-2
v_call: TRBV6-5
d_call: -
clone_size: few
cdr3_nt: TGTGCCAGCAGTTTTAGCACCGGGGAGCTGTTTTTT
cdr3_aa: CASSFSTGELFF

j_call: TRBJ2-7
v_call: TRBV6-2/TRBV6-3
d_call: -
clone_size: many
cdr3_nt: TGTGCCAGCAGTTACGGTTCTGACCCCAACGAGCAGTACTTC
cdr3_aa: CASSYGSDPNEQYF

j_call: TRBJ2-1
v_call: TRBV4-3
d_call: TRBD2
clone_size: many
cdr3_nt: TGCGCCAGCAGCCAAGCGAGGACTAGCGGGATCTCGAATGAGCAGTTCTTC
cdr3_aa: CASSQARTSGISNEQFF

j_call: TRBJ1-2
v_call: TRBV18
d_call: -
clone_size: -
cdr3_nt: TGTGCCAGCTCACCAGTCCCCCGCGCTAACTATGGCTACACCTTC
cdr3_aa: CASSPVPRANYGYTF

j_call: TRBJ2-6
v_call: TRBV3-1
d_call: -
clone_size: many
cdr3_nt: TGTGCCAGCAGCCGAGGGTCTGGGGCCAACGTCCTGACTTTC
cdr3_aa: CASSRGSGANVLTF

j_call: TRBJ2-3
v_call: TRBV7-9
d_call: -
clone_size: many
cdr3_nt: TGTGCCAGCAGCTCCGGGGGAAACGCGGGCACGCAGTATTTT
cdr3_aa: CASSSGGNAGTQYF

j_call: TRBJ2-2
v_call: TRBV29-1
d_call: TRBD1
clone_size: -
cdr3_nt: TGCAGCACCTCCGGGACAGGGTTTGGCACCGGGGAGCTGTTTTTT
cdr3_aa: CSTSGTGFGTGELFF

j_call: TRBJ2-2
v_call: TRBV28
d_call: -
clone_size: large
cdr3_nt: TGTGCCAGCACCCTACAAGCGGCGTACACCGGGGAGCTGTTTTTT
cdr3_aa: CASTLQAAYTGELFF

j_call: TRBJ2-2
v_call: TRBV13
d_call: -
clone_size: many
cdr3_nt: TGTGCCAGCAGCAGTAACGAGTTCGGGGAGCTGTTTTTT
cdr3_aa: CASSSNEFGELFF

j_call: TRBJ2-2
v_call: TRBV6-2/TRBV6-3
d_call: -
clone_size: many
cdr3_nt: TGTGCCAGCACAGGACAGTCGAACACCGGGGAGCTGTTTTTT
cdr3_aa: CASTGQSNTGELFF

j_call: TRBJ1-5
v_call: TRBV11-2
d_call: -
clone_size: many
cdr3_nt: TGTGCCAGCAGCCCCGAACTGGGGCCCCAGCATTTT
cdr3_aa: CASSPELGPQHF

j_call: TRBJ1-3
v_call: TRBV5-1
d_call: -
clone_size: many
cdr3_nt: TGCGCCAGCAGCTTCTACTCAGGATCCTCTGGAAACACCATATATTTT
cdr3_aa: CASSFYSGSSGNTIYF

j_call: TRBJ1-4
v_call: TRBV20-1
d_call: -
clone_size: many
cdr3_nt: TGCAGTGCTAGGAAGAGCTCGAATGAAAAACTGTTTTTT
cdr3_aa: CSARKSSNEKLFF

j_call: TRBJ2-5
v_call: TRBV3-1
d_call: -
clone_size: few
cdr3_nt: TGTGCCAGCAGCCAAGGGGGTGAGACCCAGTACTTC
cdr3_aa: CASSQGGETQYF

j_call: TRBJ2-5
v_call: TRBV12-3/TRBV12-4
d_call: -
clone_size: many
cdr3_nt: TGTGCCAGCAGTTCAGCTACAGGGTTGGGGTACTTC
cdr3_aa: CASSSATGLGYF

j_call: TRBJ2-2
v_call: TRBV24-1
d_call: TRBD1
clone_size: many
cdr3_nt: TGTGCCACCAGTGATCCTACAGGGGTCGACACCGGGGAGCTGTTTTTT
cdr3_aa: CATSDPTGVDTGELFF

j_call: TRBJ1-2
v_call: TRBV28
d_call: -
clone_size: many
cdr3_nt: TGTGCCAGCAGTTCTCGGACAGCGCTCTATGGCTACACCTTC
cdr3_aa: CASSSRTALYGYTF

j_call: TRBJ1-3
v_call: TRBV2
d_call: -
clone_size: many
cdr3_nt: TGTGCCAGCACTCAACAGGGTCTCGCTGGAAACACCATATATTTT
cdr3_aa: CASTQQGLAGNTIYF

j_call: TRBJ2-5
v_call: TRBV28
d_call: TRBD1
clone_size: many
cdr3_nt: TGTGCCAGCAGAAGGGACAGGGGGCCCCAAGAGACCCAGTACTTC
cdr3_aa: CASRRDRGPQETQYF

j_call: TRBJ2-7
v_call: TRBV9
d_call: -
clone_size: many
cdr3_nt: TGTGCCAGCAGCGTTGGGGACGGACTATCGGCCTTCTACGAGCAGTACTTC
cdr3_aa: CASSVGDGLSAFYEQYF

j_call: TRBJ2-5
v_call: TRBV15
d_call: TRBD1
clone_size: few
cdr3_nt: TGTGCCACCAGCAGGTCGCTGCCGGGACAGGGGACAGAGACCCAGTACTTC
cdr3_aa: CATSRSLPGQGTETQYF

j_call: TRBJ2-7
v_call: TRBV28
d_call: TRBD2
clone_size: many
cdr3_nt: TGTGCCAGCAGTTTAAGGTCTAGCGGGCGCTACGAGCAGTACTTC
cdr3_aa: CASSLRSSGRYEQYF

j_call: TRBJ2-7
v_call: TRBV5-6
d_call: -
clone_size: -
cdr3_nt: TGTGCCAGCAGCTCGGGGCCGGGATACGAGCAGTACTTC
cdr3_aa: CASSSGPGYEQYF